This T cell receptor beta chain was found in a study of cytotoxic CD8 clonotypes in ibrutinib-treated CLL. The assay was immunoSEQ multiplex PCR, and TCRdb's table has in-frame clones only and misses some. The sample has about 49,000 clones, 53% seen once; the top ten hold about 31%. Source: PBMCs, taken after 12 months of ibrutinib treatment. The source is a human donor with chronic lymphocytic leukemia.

CDR3 DNA: TGTGCCAGCAGCTCGGGACCCAAGGCGGTCGGCTACACCTTC. This sequence encodes CASSSGPKAVGYTF. The rearrangement links TRBV5-8 to TRBJ1-2, with a tentative D call TRBD1 (5 bases). Trimming took 3 bases from V and 8 from J, leaving 17 bases between them. CDR1 SGHTS and CDR2 YDEGEE come from the germline V gene. There are 14 residues in the CDR3.